This TCR beta chain was sequenced during a study of T cells of healthy individuals. This clonotype has a single count. MiXCR was run by TCRdb on the 5' RACE reads, yielding one entry per CDR3 protein. This table holds around 100,000 distinct CDR3 sequences, 17% found once. This CDR3 is built from 13 residues. The germline V gene encodes CDR1 DFQATT and CDR2 SNEGSKA (reference sequence). V shed 6 bases, J shed 9 bases, and the junction held 9 bases outside the gene matches. This receptor was taken from a human donor in good health. J is TRBJ2-1 and V is TRBV20-1, with TRBD1 identical over 9 bases. The CDR3 here is CSAGPGTGSEQFF. DNA of the CDR3: TGCAGTGCCGGTCCCGGGACAGGGTCTGAGCAGTTCTTC.